The T cell receptor (beta chain) under discussion was sequenced for a study of T cell repertoires in cytomegalovirus infection. As concerns this clonotype: Its target is not known. One junction end disagrees with the germline gene, perhaps due to a read error.

One entry per CDR3 protein, called by TCRdb with MiXCR from the reads. The sample lists about half a million distinct CDR3 sequences, around a third occurring once. Sequencing was performed on cultured PBMCs, taken from culture after CMV antigen stimulation. This TCR was recovered from a human donor in good health (CMV status not recorded). Some clones in this sample may be carry-over from other donors' samples.

As DNA, the CDR3 is TGTGCCAGCAGCTTGGCTGGGACAGGACCGAGTTTT. Protein product: CASSLAGTGPSF. The V and J genes are TRBV5-4 and TRBJ2-3, with 8 positions matching TRBD1. The V gene's germline CDR1 is SGHNT and CDR2 YYREEE (reference sequence). CDR3 length: 12 amino acids.